A selection of T cell receptor beta chains follows, all from one sample in a study of cytomegalovirus exposure and HLA in healthy donors. Only in-frame clones appear in the TCRdb table, and some are missing; sequencing was by immunoSEQ multiplex PCR. The sample holds some 180,000 clones, more than 70% seen once. The sequenced sample consisted of PBMCs. These receptors were collected from a girl under 18 in good health and CMV-seropositive. The CDR3 runs from the conserved cysteine through the conserved F or W. Fields, in order: J gene, clone size, V gene, D gene, CDR3 DNA, CDR3 protein. The D gene is left open where the match is weak. Rows may omit the clone size; those that give it use once, few, many or a size class.

j_gene: TRBJ2-1
abundance: NA
v_gene: TRBV6-5
d_gene: TRBD1
CDR3nt: TGTGCCAGCAGTATAACAGGGGCTCTTCACAATGAGCAGTTCTTC
CDR3aa: CASSITGALHNEQFF

j_gene: TRBJ2-7
abundance: NA
v_gene: TRBV7-9
d_gene: TRBD1
CDR3nt: TGTGCCAGCAGCTTCAGACAGGGAACTTTGAGTGAGCAGTACTTC
CDR3aa: CASSFRQGTLSEQYF

j_gene: TRBJ2-1
abundance: NA
v_gene: TRBV6-4
d_gene: TRBD2
CDR3nt: TGTGCCAGCAGTGCAATCAGCGGGATTTACAATGAGCAGTTCTTC
CDR3aa: CASSAISGIYNEQFF

j_gene: TRBJ1-5
abundance: once
v_gene: TRBV6-1
d_gene: NA
CDR3nt: TGTGCCAGCTATTCAGGGTATAGCAATCAGCCCCAGCATTTT
CDR3aa: CASYSGYSNQPQHF

j_gene: TRBJ1-2
abundance: NA
v_gene: TRBV2
d_gene: TRBD1
CDR3nt: TGTGCCAGCAGGTTCAAAGGGGGCGCAGATGGCTACACCTTC
CDR3aa: CASRFKGGADGYTF

j_gene: TRBJ2-1
abundance: few
v_gene: TRBV10-1
d_gene: NA
CDR3nt: TGCGCCAGCAGTGAGCGCCTGGACTCTTCCAATGAGCAGTTCTTC
CDR3aa: CASSERLDSSNEQFF

j_gene: TRBJ1-1
abundance: NA
v_gene: TRBV5-1
d_gene: TRBD1
CDR3nt: TGCGCCAGCAGCGGGACAGGGCGGATGAACACTGAAGCTTTCTTT
CDR3aa: CASSGTGRMNTEAFF

j_gene: TRBJ2-5
abundance: NA
v_gene: TRBV2
d_gene: NA
CDR3nt: TGTGCCAGCAGTCTTCGAGATTACAGGGGAGGAACCCAGTACTTC
CDR3aa: CASSLRDYRGGTQYF

j_gene: TRBJ1-3
abundance: once
v_gene: TRBV5-1
d_gene: NA
CDR3nt: TGCGCCAGCAGCTGGGCCGGGGAGACTGGAAACACCATATATTTT
CDR3aa: CASSWAGETGNTIYF

j_gene: TRBJ2-3
abundance: NA
v_gene: TRBV7-9
d_gene: NA
CDR3nt: TGTGCCAGCAGCTTAGGGCCCGGAGGTTTGGGAGATACGCAGTATTTT
CDR3aa: CASSLGPGGLGDTQYF

j_gene: TRBJ2-3
abundance: once
v_gene: TRBV5-1
d_gene: NA
CDR3nt: TGCGCCAGCAGCTTGGACAGTAGCACAGATACGCAGTATTTT
CDR3aa: CASSLDSSTDTQYF

j_gene: TRBJ2-1
abundance: NA
v_gene: TRBV6-1
d_gene: TRBD2
CDR3nt: TGTGCCAGCATTTTAGCGGGTCCGAGTGAGAATGAGCAGTTCTTC
CDR3aa: CASILAGPSENEQFF

j_gene: TRBJ2-3
abundance: once
v_gene: TRBV5-4
d_gene: TRBD2
CDR3nt: TGTGCCAGCAGCTTGGGACTAGCGGGGCCCACAGATACGCAGTATTTT
CDR3aa: CASSLGLAGPTDTQYF

j_gene: TRBJ2-5
abundance: NA
v_gene: TRBV11-3
d_gene: TRBD2
CDR3nt: TGTGCCAGCAGCTTAGGGGCGCTCCAGCGGGAGAAAGAGACCCAGTACTTC
CDR3aa: CASSLGALQREKETQYF

j_gene: TRBJ1-1
abundance: NA
v_gene: TRBV6-5
d_gene: TRBD1
CDR3nt: TGTGCCAGCAGTAGGTCGCCGGACAGGGGGTCTGAAGCTTTCTTT
CDR3aa: CASSRSPDRGSEAFF

j_gene: TRBJ1-2
abundance: NA
v_gene: TRBV11-2
d_gene: NA
CDR3nt: TGTGCCAGCAGCCTGATACAACAGGGAATGAATGGCTACACCTTC
CDR3aa: CASSLIQQGMNGYTF

j_gene: TRBJ2-7
abundance: NA
v_gene: TRBV27
d_gene: NA
CDR3nt: TGTGCCAGCAGTTTAAGAAGCGGCTCCTACGAGCAGTACTTC
CDR3aa: CASSLRSGSYEQYF

j_gene: TRBJ2-7
abundance: NA
v_gene: TRBV19
d_gene: TRBD2
CDR3nt: TGTGCCAGTAGTTGGCTAGCGGGAACCTACGAGCAGTACTTC
CDR3aa: CASSWLAGTYEQYF

j_gene: TRBJ1-1
abundance: NA
v_gene: TRBV18
d_gene: TRBD1
CDR3nt: TGTGCCAGCCTCTCCGGGACAGGGGGCACAGAGACAGAAGCTTTCTTT
CDR3aa: CASLSGTGGTETEAFF

j_gene: TRBJ1-4
abundance: once
v_gene: TRBV7-9
d_gene: TRBD1
CDR3nt: TGTGCCAGCAGCTTATCAACGCGGGACAGACTAAATGAAAAACTGTTTTTT
CDR3aa: CASSLSTRDRLNEKLFF

j_gene: TRBJ2-7
abundance: NA
v_gene: TRBV19
d_gene: TRBD2
CDR3nt: TGTGCCAGTAGTACACAGGCCCCGGGGGGCGAGCAGTACTTC
CDR3aa: CASSTQAPGGEQYF

j_gene: TRBJ2-3
abundance: NA
v_gene: TRBV10-1
d_gene: TRBD2
CDR3nt: TGCGCCAGCAGTGAGGCTAGCGGGAGCACAGATACGCAGTATTTT
CDR3aa: CASSEASGSTDTQYF

j_gene: TRBJ1-2
abundance: NA
v_gene: TRBV5-4
d_gene: NA
CDR3nt: TGTGCCAGCAGCCCCGGGTTCCACTATGGCTACACCTTC
CDR3aa: CASSPGFHYGYTF

j_gene: TRBJ2-1
abundance: NA
v_gene: TRBV9
d_gene: TRBD2
CDR3nt: TGTGCCAGCAGCGGTGGCGGGAGGGATGACGAGCAGTTCTTC
CDR3aa: CASSGGGRDDEQFF

j_gene: TRBJ1-1
abundance: NA
v_gene: TRBV5-1
d_gene: TRBD1
CDR3nt: TGCGCCAGCAGCTTCCAGGGACAGGAGAACGAAGCTTTCTTT
CDR3aa: CASSFQGQENEAFF

j_gene: TRBJ2-7
abundance: NA
v_gene: TRBV29-1
d_gene: TRBD2
CDR3nt: TGCAGCGTTGAAGATCTCGGGTCGGCTAGCGGTTCCTACGAGCAGTACTTC
CDR3aa: CSVEDLGSASGSYEQYF

j_gene: TRBJ1-1
abundance: NA
v_gene: TRBV19
d_gene: TRBD1
CDR3nt: TGTGCCAGTAGCATGACAGGGGGATTGACTGAAGCTTTCTTT
CDR3aa: CASSMTGGLTEAFF

j_gene: TRBJ2-2
abundance: once
v_gene: TRBV27
d_gene: NA
CDR3nt: TGTGCCAGCAGTCTAAGGAACACCGGGGAGCTGTTTTTT
CDR3aa: CASSLRNTGELFF

j_gene: TRBJ1-2
abundance: NA
v_gene: TRBV5-5
d_gene: NA
CDR3nt: TGTGCCAGCAGCCCGCAGGATCCCGGGGTTTTTGACTATGGCTACACCTTC
CDR3aa: CASSPQDPGVFDYGYTF